Presented here are 8 T cell receptor beta chains from one specimen sequenced in a study of T-cell reconstitution after alpha-beta-depleted transplantation in children. It was with unique molecular identifiers that the TCRbeta library was prepared. One entry per CDR3 protein, called by TCRdb with MiXCR from the PCR reads. The table includes 750,000 to 950,000 distinct CDR3 sequences, about 15% detected once. The sample in question was PBMCs, mostly from graft donor cells, obtained 360 days after TCRalphabeta/CD19-depleted stem cell transplant. These receptors were obtained from a male patient between 5 and 17 years old who had a stem cell transplant for acute lymphoblastic leukemia, so the T cells may come from the graft donor.

This clonotype was seen a few times. This sequence joins TRBV5-1 and TRBJ2-5, with 15 nucleotides matching TRBD2. Trimming cost V 5 bases and J 5 bases; bases outside gene matches: 13. Germline V CDR1 and CDR2: SGHRS, YFSETQ. CDR3 length equals 18 residues. The CDR3 sequence: CASSHLGLAGGLEETQYF. CDR3 DNA sequence: TGCGCCAGCAGTCACTTGGGACTAGCGGGGGGCTTGGAGGAGACCCAGTACTTC.

This clonotype was detected a few times. The genes are TRBV18 and TRBJ2-7; 8 bases are a match to TRBD2. The CDR3 is 15 amino acids. The trim removed 3 bases at V and 1 base at J, leaving 5 bases unmatched. Germline V gives CDR1 KGHSH, CDR2 LQKENI. Here the CDR3 reads CASSPRSGKSYEQYF. In DNA form, the CDR3 reads TGTGCCAGCTCACCCCGTAGCGGGAAATCCTACGAGCAGTACTTC.

The sample holds a few counts of this clonotype. The chain combines TRBV3-1 with TRBJ2-1, with unresolved D. Germline V gene lookup returns CDR1 LGHDT and CDR2 YNNKEL (reference sequence). With 3 bases removed from V and 9 bases from J, the gap between germline ends came to 12 bases. The CDR3 consists of 13 residues. This CDR3 is CASSHLAAPEQFF. DNA for the CDR3: TGTGCCAGCAGCCATTTGGCCGCCCCTGAGCAGTTCTTC.

V gene TRBV11-2 combines with J gene TRBJ2-1; D ambiguous. CDR1 and CDR2 (germline): SGHAT, FQNNGV. V lost 1 base and J lost 3, with 10 bases in between. This CDR3 has 15 amino acids. The CDR3 spells CASSLARAGYNEQFF. CDR3 bases: TGTGCCAGCAGCTTAGCTAGGGCCGGCTACAATGAGCAGTTCTTC.

The CDR3 reads CSVMGTGEQYF. CDR3 DNA sequence: TGCAGCGTTATGGGGACAGGGGAGCAGTATTTT. The rearrangement links TRBV29-1 to TRBJ2-3, with 10 bases fitting TRBD1. Germline V gives CDR1 SQVTM, CDR2 ANQGSEA. J lost 11 bases, V lost 5 bases, and 4 bases had no gene match. The CDR3 contains 11 residues.

This clonotype was seen repeatedly, ten times or more. V gene TRBV29-1 combines with J gene TRBJ2-7; D remains unclear. CDR1 and CDR2 (germline): SQVTM, ANQGSEA. With 8 bases removed from V and 0 bases from J, the gap between germline ends came to 11 bases. The length of the CDR3 is 12 residues. This CDR3 reads CSTEDGSYEQYF. CDR3 nucleotide sequence: TGCAGCACAGAGGACGGCTCCTACGAGCAGTACTTC.

The CDR3 sequence: CASSHSGTLNTEAFF. In DNA form, the CDR3 reads TGTGCCAGCAGCCATTCCGGGACACTGAACACTGAAGCTTTCTTT. This chain links TRBV3-1 with TRBJ1-1, with D perhaps matching TRBD1 (6 bases). Germline values: CDR1 LGHDT, CDR2 YNNKEL (reference sequence). The CDR3 is made up of 15 amino acids. Between the trimmed V and J ends, which lost 3 bases and 0 bases, there was a span of 11 bases.

In this sample, this clonotype turned up a few times. This rearrangement joins TRBV20-1 to TRBJ1-1; TRBD1 might be the D (5 bases). There are 16 residues in the CDR3. V dropped 0 bases and J dropped 5 bases, with 19 bases sitting between them. CDR1 and CDR2 (germline): DFQATT, SNEGSKA (reference sequence). CDR3 residues: CSARDGRDPTRTEAFF. The CDR3 coding sequence is TGCAGTGCTAGAGATGGAAGGGACCCAACCCGTACTGAAGCTTTCTTT.